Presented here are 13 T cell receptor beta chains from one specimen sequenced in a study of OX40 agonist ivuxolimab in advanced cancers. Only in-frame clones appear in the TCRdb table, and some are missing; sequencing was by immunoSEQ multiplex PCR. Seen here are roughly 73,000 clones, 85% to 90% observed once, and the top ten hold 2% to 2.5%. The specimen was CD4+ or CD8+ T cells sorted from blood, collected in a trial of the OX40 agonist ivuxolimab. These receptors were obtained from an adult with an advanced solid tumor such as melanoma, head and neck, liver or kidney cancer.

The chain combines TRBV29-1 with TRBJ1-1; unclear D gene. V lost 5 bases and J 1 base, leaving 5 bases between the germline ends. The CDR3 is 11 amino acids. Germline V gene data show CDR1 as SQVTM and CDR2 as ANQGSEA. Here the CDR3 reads CSVRTNTEAFF. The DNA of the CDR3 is TGCAGCGTTCGGACGAACACTGAAGCTTTCTTT.

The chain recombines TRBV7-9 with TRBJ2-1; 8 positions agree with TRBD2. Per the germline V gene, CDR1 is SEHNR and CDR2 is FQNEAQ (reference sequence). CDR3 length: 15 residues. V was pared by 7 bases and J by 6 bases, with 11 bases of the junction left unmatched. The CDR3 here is CASTSGGQRSNEQFF. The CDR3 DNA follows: TGTGCCAGCACCTCGGGGGGGCAACGGAGCAATGAGCAGTTCTTC.

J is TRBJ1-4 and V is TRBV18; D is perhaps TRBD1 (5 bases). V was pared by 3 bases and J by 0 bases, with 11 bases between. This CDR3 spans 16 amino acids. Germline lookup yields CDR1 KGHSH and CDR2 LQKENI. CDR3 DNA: TGTGCCAGCTCACCCAATGACAGAGCAACTAATGAAAAACTGTTTTTT. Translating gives CASSPNDRATNEKLFF.

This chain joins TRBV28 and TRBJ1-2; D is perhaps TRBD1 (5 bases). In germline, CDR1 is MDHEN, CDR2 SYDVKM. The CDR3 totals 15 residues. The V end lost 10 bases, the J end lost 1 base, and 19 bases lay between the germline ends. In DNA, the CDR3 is TGTGCCATCGGTCCGCCTGGGGGGTATAACTATGGCTACACCTTC. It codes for CAIGPPGGYNYGYTF.

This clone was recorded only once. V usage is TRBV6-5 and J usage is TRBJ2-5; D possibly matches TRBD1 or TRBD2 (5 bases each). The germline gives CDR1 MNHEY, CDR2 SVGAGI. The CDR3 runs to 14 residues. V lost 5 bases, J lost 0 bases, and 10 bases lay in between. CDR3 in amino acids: CASSLGTNQETQYF. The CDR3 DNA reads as TGTGCCAGCAGTCTCGGGACCAACCAAGAGACCCAGTACTTC.

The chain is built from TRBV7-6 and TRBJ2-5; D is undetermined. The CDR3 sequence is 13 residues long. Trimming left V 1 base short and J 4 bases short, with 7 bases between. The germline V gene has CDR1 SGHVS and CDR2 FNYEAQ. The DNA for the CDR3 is TGTGCCAGCAGCTTAGGTGTTGCAGAGACCCAGTACTTC. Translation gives CASSLGVAETQYF.

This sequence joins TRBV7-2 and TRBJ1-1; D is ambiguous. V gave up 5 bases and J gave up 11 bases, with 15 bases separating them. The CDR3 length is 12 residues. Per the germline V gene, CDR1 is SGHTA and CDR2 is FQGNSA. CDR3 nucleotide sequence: TGTGCCAGCAGCCCAGAGGCCCTTGGGGCTTTCTTT. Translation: CASSPEALGAFF.

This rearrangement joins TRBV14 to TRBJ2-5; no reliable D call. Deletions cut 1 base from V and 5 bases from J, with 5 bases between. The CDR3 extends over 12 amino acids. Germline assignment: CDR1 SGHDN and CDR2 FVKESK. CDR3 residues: CASSQVRETQYF. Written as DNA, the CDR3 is TGTGCCAGCAGCCAAGTAAGGGAGACCCAGTACTTC. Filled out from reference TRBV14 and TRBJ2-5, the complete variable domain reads EAGVTQFPSHSVIEKGQTVTLRCDPISGHDNLYWYRRVMGKEIKFLLHFVKESKQDESGMPNNRFLAERTGGTYSTLKVQPAELEDSGVYFCASSQVRETQYFGPGTRLLVL.

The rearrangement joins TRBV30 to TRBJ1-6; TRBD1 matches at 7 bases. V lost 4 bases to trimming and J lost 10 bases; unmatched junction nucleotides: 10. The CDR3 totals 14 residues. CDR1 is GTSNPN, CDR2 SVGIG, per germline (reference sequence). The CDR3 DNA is TGTGCCTGGACCGTGGGGCAGGGGGACTCACCCCTCCACTTT. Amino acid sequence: CAWTVGQGDSPLHF.

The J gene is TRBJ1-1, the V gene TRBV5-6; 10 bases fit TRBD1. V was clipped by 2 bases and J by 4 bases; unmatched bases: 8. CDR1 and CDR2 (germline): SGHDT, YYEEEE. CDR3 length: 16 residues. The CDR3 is CASSLMGQGSSTEAFF. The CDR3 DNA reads TGTGCCAGCAGCTTAATGGGACAGGGGAGTAGCACTGAAGCTTTCTTT.

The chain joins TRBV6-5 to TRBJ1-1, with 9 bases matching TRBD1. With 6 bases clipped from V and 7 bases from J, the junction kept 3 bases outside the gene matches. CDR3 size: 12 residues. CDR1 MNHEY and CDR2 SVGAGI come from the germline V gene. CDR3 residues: CASSNRGLEAFF. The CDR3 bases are TGTGCCAGCAGCAACAGGGGGCTTGAAGCTTTCTTT.

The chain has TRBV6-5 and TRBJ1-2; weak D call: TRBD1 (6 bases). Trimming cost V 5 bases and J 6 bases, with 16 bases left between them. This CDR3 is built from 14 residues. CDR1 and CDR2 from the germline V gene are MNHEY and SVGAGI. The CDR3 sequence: CASSDISQGHGYTF. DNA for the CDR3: TGTGCCAGCAGTGATATCAGTCAGGGGCATGGCTACACCTTC.

The DNA of the CDR3 is TGTGCCAGCAGCCCCACAGGGGTCAAAAACATTCAGTACTTC. Amino acids: CASSPTGVKNIQYF. This chain links TRBV7-2 with TRBJ2-4, with TRBD1 identical over 7 bases. Germline trimming cut 5 bases from V and 3 bases from J; bases unmatched to any gene: 4. This CDR3 region has 14 residues. Germline V gene data show CDR1 as SGHTA and CDR2 as FQGNSA.